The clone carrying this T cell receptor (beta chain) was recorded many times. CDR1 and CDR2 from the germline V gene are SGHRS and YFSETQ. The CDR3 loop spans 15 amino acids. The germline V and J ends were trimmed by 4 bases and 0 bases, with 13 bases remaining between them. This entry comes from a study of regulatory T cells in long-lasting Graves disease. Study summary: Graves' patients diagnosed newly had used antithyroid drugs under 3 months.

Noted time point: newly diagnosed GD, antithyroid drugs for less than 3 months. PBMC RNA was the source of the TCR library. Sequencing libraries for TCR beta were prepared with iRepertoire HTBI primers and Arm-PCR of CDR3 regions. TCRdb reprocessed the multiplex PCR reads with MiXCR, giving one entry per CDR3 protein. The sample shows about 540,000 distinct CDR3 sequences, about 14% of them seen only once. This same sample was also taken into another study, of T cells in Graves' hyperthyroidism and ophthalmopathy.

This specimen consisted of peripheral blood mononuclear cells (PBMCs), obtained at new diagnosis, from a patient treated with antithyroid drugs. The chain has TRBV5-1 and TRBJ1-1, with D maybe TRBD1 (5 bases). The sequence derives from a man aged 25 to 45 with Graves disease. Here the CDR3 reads CASSPGVRLNTEAFF. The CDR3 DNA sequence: TGCGCCAGCAGCCCGGGGGTGAGGCTGAACACTGAAGCTTTCTTT.